The TCR beta chain described here comes from a study of beta chain features in type 1 diabetes. Broader study findings: Researchers report that Type 1 diabetes patients had moderately but significantly shorter TCRB CDR3s across all four CD4+ subsets. PCR might favor shorter templates, but any such skew would affect patients and controls equally.

As every portion of the isolated RNA was reverse transcribed, the sequencing read expressed TCRB transcripts. Produced via immunoSEQ multiplex PCR; TCRdb's table is partial and in-frame only. The sample lists approximately 170,000 clones; almost 8% were seen once. This clone was counted at least ten times. Its antigen is unidentified. Input material: central memory CD4+ T cells from blood. The sequence came from a man between 18 and 35 years old with type 1 diabetes.

CDR3 DNA sequence: TGTGCCTGGAGGCCAGATGCCGTAAGCACCATATATTTT. Its protein is CAWRPDAVSTIYF. The chain couples TRBV30 to TRBJ1-3; D is unclear. The CDR3 length is 13 residues. Germline V gene lookup returns CDR1 GTSNPN and CDR2 SVGIG (reference sequence). Trimming stripped 3 bases from V and 9 bases from J, with 15 bases between.